What follows is one TCR beta chain and its context. The antigen remains unidentified. The data were taken from a study of Ad26.COV2.S vaccination and SARS-CoV-2 variants. Findings and caveats of the study: Total T cell responses may have been underestimated by the TCR breadth and depth analyses. Placebo recipients showed lower spike-specific TCR breadth than vaccinees. Spike-specific responses of CD8+ and CD4+ T cells were reported to display substantial breadth after vaccination.

The germline gives CDR1 SEHNR, CDR2 FQNEAQ (reference sequence). CDR3 length: 15 amino acids. V lost 5 bases and J lost 5, with 16 bases in between. Sequenced by immunoSEQ multiplex PCR; TCRdb stores in-frame clones only, minus some. This repertoire shows some 350,000 clones, 92% found once; its top ten account for around 4.2%. This sequence originates from a human donor who had recovered from COVID-19. This specimen consisted of peripheral blood, obtained after recovery from COVID-19. This chain uses TRBV7-9 with TRBJ2-1, with D perhaps TRBD1 or TRBD2 (5 bases each). CDR3 region: CASSLPGRRNNEQFF. The CDR3 coding sequence is TGTGCCAGCAGCCTCCCGGGACGGCGAAACAATGAGCAGTTCTTC.